This T cell receptor (beta chain) derives from a study of blood T cell repertoires in COVID-19. Sequencing used immunoSEQ multiplex PCR; TCRdb keeps in-frame clones, though not all of them. The sample has some 240,000 clones; around 80% are singletons. This clone was seen just once. Germline V CDR1 and CDR2: SGHDT, YYEEEE. The V end lost 0 bases, the J end lost 2 bases, and 3 bases lay between the germline ends. The CDR3 runs 12 residues. Sequencing was done on a sample of peripheral blood. This clonotype originated in a woman in her 70s with acute or convalescent COVID-19. The chain couples TRBV5-6 to TRBJ2-7; D is ambiguous. The CDR3, as DNA: TGTGCCAGCAGCTTGGCAGCCTACGAGCAGTACTTC. Translation: CASSLAAYEQYF. Filled out from reference TRBV5-6 and TRBJ2-7, the complete variable domain reads DAGVTQSPTHLIKTRGQQVTLRCSPKSGHDTVSWYQQALGQGPQFIFQYYEEEERQRGNFPDRFSGHQFPNYSSELNVNALLLGDSALYLCASSLAAYEQYFGPGTRLTVT.